This entry is about one TCR beta chain. Its antigen is as yet unknown. The hyperthyroidism was newly diagnosed and had lasted under 2 months; the patients were aged 18 to 65. Uncontrolled infection, other autoimmune disease, pregnancy or lactation led to exclusion. V lost 1 base to trimming and J lost 5 bases, with 11 bases between them. CDR3 length: 15 amino acids. Per germline, CDR1 MNHEY and CDR2 SVGAGI. The data were taken from a study of T cells in Graves' hyperthyroidism and ophthalmopathy. Study-wide results and caveats: Researchers found most expanded thyroid clonotypes above 0.001 in blood as well. Ophthalmopathy, as predicted by the model, came a median approximately 6.5 months after the prediction.

The TCR beta CDR3 regions underwent amplification using RNA transcripts as the source. First-round RT-PCR targeting the TCR CDR3 was performed with the HTBI primer set. TCRdb used MiXCR to reprocess the multiplex PCR reads, holding one entry per CDR3 protein. The data hold about 760,000 distinct CDR3 sequences, with just over 35% observed a single time. This TCR derives from a woman aged 40 to 49 with Graves' hyperthyroidism. The sequencing input was blood. The chain uses TRBV6-5 and TRBJ1-4; weak D call: TRBD1 (6 bases). In nucleotides, the CDR3 is TGTGCCAGCAGTTACTTAGGACAGCTCAATGAAAAACTGTTTTTT. Its translation is CASSYLGQLNEKLFF.